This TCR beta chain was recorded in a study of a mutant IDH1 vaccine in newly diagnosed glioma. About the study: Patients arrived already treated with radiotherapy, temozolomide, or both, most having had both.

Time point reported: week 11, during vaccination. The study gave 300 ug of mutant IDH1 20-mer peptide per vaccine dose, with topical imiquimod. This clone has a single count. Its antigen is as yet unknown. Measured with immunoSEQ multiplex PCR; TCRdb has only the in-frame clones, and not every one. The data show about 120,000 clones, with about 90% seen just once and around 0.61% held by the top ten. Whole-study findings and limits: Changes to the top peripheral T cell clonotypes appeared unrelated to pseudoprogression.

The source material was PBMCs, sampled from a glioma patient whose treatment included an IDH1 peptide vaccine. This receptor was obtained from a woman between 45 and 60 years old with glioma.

The CDR3: CSAGSETQYF. The CDR3 coding sequence is TGCAGCGCAGGGTCAGAGACCCAGTACTTC. The chain joins TRBV29-1 to TRBJ2-5, with a possible D match to TRBD1 (5 bases). The CDR3 is made up of 10 amino acids. Looked up from germline, CDR1 is SQVTM and CDR2 is ANQGSEA. V lost 7 bases, J lost 4 bases, and 7 bases lay in between.